Each of the 8 T cell receptor beta chains below was sequenced from the same sample in a study of memory CD4+ T cells and cytomegalovirus serostatus. Clones were read by immunoSEQ multiplex PCR, and TCRdb kept only the in-frame ones, dropping some. The sample shows tens of thousands of clones, 80% to 85% of them seen only once. The sort gate was single viable CD3+CD4+CD8-CD45RO+ cells for memory CD4+ T cells. The sample consisted of memory CD4+ T cells from blood. The receptors here all came from an adult in good health and CMV-seropositive.

Only one count was recorded for this clone. This chain joins TRBV7-9 and TRBJ1-6; D remains unclear. Deletions cut 5 bases from V and 11 bases from J, with 13 bases between. Per germline, CDR1 SEHNR and CDR2 FQNEAQ (reference sequence). This CDR3 comprises 13 residues. CDR3 protein: CASSAKPGTPLHF. The DNA of the CDR3 is TGTGCCAGCAGCGCGAAGCCAGGTACACCCCTCCACTTT. The full variable domain, with the rest looked up from reference TRBV7-9 and TRBJ1-6, is DTGVSQNPRHKITKRGQNVTFRCDPISEHNRLYWYRQTLGQGPEFLTYFQNEAQLEKSRLLSDRFSAERPKGSFSTLEIQRTEQGDSAMYLCASSAKPGTPLHFGNGTRLTVT.

This chain joins TRBV28 and TRBJ1-2; maybe TRBD1 (5 bases). Germline lookup yields CDR1 MDHEN and CDR2 SYDVKM. This CDR3 contains 15 residues. Trimming took off 5 bases at V and 5 bases at J, with 18 bases between the two ends. The CDR3 sequence: CASSLSTTGGYGYTF. DNA for the CDR3: TGTGCCAGCAGTCTTTCGACAACAGGAGGATATGGCTACACCTTC.

J is TRBJ2-1 and V is TRBV25-1; 12 positions match TRBD2. CDR1 is MGHDK and CDR2 is SYGVNS in the germline V gene. This CDR3 has 18 amino acids. J was trimmed by 7 bases and V by 2 bases; bases with no gene match: 12. The CDR3 region has the DNA TGTGCCAGCAGTGAAATCGGGGCTAGCGGGAGGGCTGAGAATGAGCAGTTCTTC. Translating gives CASSEIGASGRAENEQFF.

This clone appeared once. Other DNA sequences in the same sample also yield this CDR3. The rearrangement joins TRBV7-9 to TRBJ2-2; D unclear. Germline CDR1 and CDR2: SEHNR and FQNEAQ (reference sequence). V lost 1 base to trimming and J lost 6 bases, with 6 bases between them. The CDR3 length is 13 residues. DNA for the CDR3: TGTGCCAGCAGCTTAGAGGGCCCCGGGGAGCTGTTTTTT. Protein: CASSLEGPGELFF.

The chain links TRBV4-2 to TRBJ1-2; TRBD1 is a possible D gene (6 bases). CDR3 length: 17 amino acids. Germline CDR1 reads LGHNA; CDR2 reads YNFKEQ. The V end was cut by 0 bases, the J end by 8 bases, with 22 bases between. The chain's CDR3 is CASSQDLEVTHQGGYTF. CDR3 sequence (DNA): TGTGCCAGCAGCCAAGATCTTGAAGTAACACACCAGGGGGGCTACACCTTC.

The chain couples TRBV7-3 to TRBJ1-1; D is unclear. The CDR3 runs to 15 residues. V was cut by 2 bases and J by 0 bases, with 10 bases left in between. The germline V gene encodes CDR1 SGHTA and CDR2 FQGTGA. The CDR3 DNA reads TGTGCCAGCAGCTTATCCCCCGCTATGAACACTGAAGCTTTCTTT. Translating it yields CASSLSPAMNTEAFF.

The chain has TRBV6-1 and TRBJ2-1; TRBD2 matches at 11 bases. The CDR3 is made up of 15 amino acids. The junction had 5 bases not matched to a gene; V was cut back by 4 bases and J by 6 bases. CDR1 MNHNS and CDR2 SASEGT come from the germline V gene. CDR3 nucleotides: TGTGCCAGCAGTGTTAGCGGGGGGGCGGGCAATGAGCAGTTCTTC. The encoded protein is CASSVSGGAGNEQFF.

The chain uses TRBV19 and TRBJ2-3; 8 bases are a match to TRBD2. The germline V gene encodes CDR1 LNHDA and CDR2 SQIVND (reference sequence). The junction had 13 bases not matched to a gene; V was cut back by 9 bases and J by 5 bases. The CDR3 consists of 15 residues. The chain's CDR3 is CASRSRTSSIDTQYF. DNA for the CDR3: TGTGCCAGCCGCAGCCGGACTAGCAGTATAGATACGCAGTATTTT.